This T cell receptor (beta chain) is drawn from a study of post-analysis software for immune sequencing data. Findings and limits, study-wide: The five TRBV segments detected at higher frequency in patients than in controls included TRBV5-6, TRBV5-1 and TRBV20-1.

This clonotype was counted a few times. The antigen is undetermined. Included in the TCR beta cDNA libraries were unique molecular identifiers. T cells numbering about 0.95 to 10 million yielded roughly 500,000 cDNA molecules. Via MiXCR, TCRdb re-called the PCR reads, giving one row per CDR3 protein. The sample lists hundreds of thousands of distinct CDR3 sequences, roughly 30% occurring once. Per the germline V gene, CDR1 is SEHNR and CDR2 is FQNEAQ (reference sequence). Between the trimmed V and J ends, which lost 1 base and 5 bases, there was a span of 5 bases. CDR3 size: 12 residues. The clonotype originates from a girl aged 5-17 years with multiple sclerosis. Sequenced material: blood. The gene calls are TRBV7-9 and TRBJ2-5; no reliable D call. The CDR3 nucleotides are TGTGCCAGCAGCTTAGAAACGGAGACCCAGTACTTC. Amino acids: CASSLETETQYF.